The 25 T cell receptor beta chains in this list originate from one sample, sequenced in a study of graft-versus-host responses after intestinal transplantation. The method was immunoSEQ multiplex PCR; TCRdb's version includes in-frame clones alone and lacks a portion of them. Of over 45,000 clones in the sample, roughly 90% are singletons; the top ten hold approximately 1.6%. Sequencing used PBMCs, obtained 26 days after transplant. These receptors were collected from a human patient who received an intestinal transplant, so some T cells may come from the graft donor.

The gene calls are TRBV28 and TRBJ1-1; 7 nucleotides agree with TRBD1. CDR3 length: 15 amino acids. Germline V gene data show CDR1 as MDHEN and CDR2 as SYDVKM. V lost 6 bases to trimming and J lost 3 bases; unmatched junction nucleotides: 10. DNA of the CDR3: TGTGCCAGCAGCCTAATTATTGGGACAGACACTGAAGCTTTCTTT. It codes for CASSLIIGTDTEAFF.

V gene TRBV21-1 combines with J gene TRBJ1-2. TRBV21-1 counts as a pseudogene. The CDR3 is 16 amino acids. CDR3 in amino acids: CASSLGGARLNYGYTF. The CDR3 region has the DNA TGTGCCAGCAGCCTGGGGGGGGCTCGCTTAAACTATGGCTACACCTTC.

V is TRBV28 and J is TRBJ1-2; no clear D. Germline loops: CDR1 MDHEN, CDR2 SYDVKM. V was shortened by 2 bases and J by 8 bases, with 15 bases between the two germline ends. The CDR3 loop spans 14 amino acids. In DNA form, the CDR3 reads TGTGCCAGCAGTTTAGGTGCGGGTCGTTTCGGCTACACCTTC. Its translation: CASSLGAGRFGYTF.

The sample holds one count of this clone. This chain links TRBV15 with TRBJ2-3; 12 positions agree with TRBD2. CDR1 LNHNV and CDR2 YYDKDF come from the germline V gene (reference sequence). With 0 bases clipped from V and 3 bases from J, the junction kept 10 bases outside the gene matches. The CDR3 contains 19 residues. CDR3 loop: CATSREGASGGAVTDTQYF. In DNA, the CDR3 is TGTGCCACCAGCAGAGAAGGGGCTAGCGGGGGGGCCGTTACAGATACGCAGTATTTT.

The V gene is TRBV7-2, the J gene TRBJ1-2; D is unclear. Per the germline V gene, CDR1 is SGHTA and CDR2 is FQGNSA. The CDR3 length is 11 residues. CDR3 sequence (DNA): TGTGCTTGGTGGAGCGGCTATGGCTACACCTTC. Translated, it gives CAWWSGYGYTF.

The rearrangement links TRBV28 to TRBJ2-2, with D maybe TRBD2 (5 bases). V lost 7 bases to trimming and J lost 5 bases, with 14 bases between them. The CDR3 sequence is 14 residues long. The germline V gene has CDR1 MDHEN and CDR2 SYDVKM. The CDR3 region has the DNA TGTGCCAGCACCCTACCCGGGGTGACCGGGGAGCTGTTTTTT. As protein: CASTLPGVTGELFF.

The chain is built from TRBV30 and TRBJ2-2; 8 bases are shared with TRBD1. Germline CDR1 is GTSNPN and CDR2 is SVGIG (reference sequence). The CDR3 length is 13 residues. This CDR3 is CAFTRGLTGELFF. CDR3 DNA sequence: TGTGCTTTCACCAGGGGGCTCACCGGGGAGCTGTTTTTT. Combining the CDR3 with reference TRBV30 and TRBJ2-2 gives the whole variable domain SQTIHQWPATLVQPVGSPLSLECTVEGTSNPNLYWYRQAAGRGLQLLFYSVGIGQISSEVPQNLSASRPQDRQFILSSKKLLLSDSGFYLCAFTRGLTGELFFGEGSRLTVL.

The J gene is TRBJ2-1, the V gene TRBV5-1; D not resolved. This CDR3 contains 13 residues. Germline CDR1 is SGHRS and CDR2 is YFSETQ. Trimming removed 0 bases at V and 7 bases at J, with 8 bases between. The CDR3 coding sequence is TGCGCCAGCAGCTTGGCCGTGTATAATGAGCAGTTCTTC. Encoded protein: CASSLAVYNEQFF.

As concerns this clone: One end of the junction is discordant with germline, which a read error may explain. The V and J genes are TRBV7-7 and TRBJ2-1, with a possible D match to TRBD2 (5 bases). The germline V gene has CDR1 SSHAT and CDR2 FNYEAQ (reference sequence). This CDR3 is built from 13 residues. The CDR3 coding sequence is TGTGCTAGCAGCCTCACTAGGATCAATGAGCAGTTCTTC. Translating it yields CASSLTRINEQFF.

The rearrangement uses TRBV6-4 and TRBJ1-1, with 9 bases matching TRBD1. The CDR3 consists of 16 residues. Trimming removed 0 bases from V and 4 bases from J; junction bases left unmatched: 6. Looked up from germline, CDR1 is MRHNA and CDR2 is SNTAGT. DNA for the CDR3: TGTGCCAGCAGTGACTCCCGGGACAGGGCTACCACTGAAGCTTTCTTT. Protein sequence: CASSDSRDRATTEAFF.

Within the sample, this clone is medium-sized. The chain carries TRBV4-2 and TRBJ2-3; D perhaps matches TRBD2 (6 bases). Germline CDR1 and CDR2: LGHNA and YNFKEQ. CDR3 length: 15 amino acids. Trimming left V 0 bases short and J 5 bases short, with 12 bases between. The chain's CDR3 is CASSQDPGGGDTQYF. CDR3 nucleotide sequence: TGTGCCAGCAGCCAAGATCCCGGGGGTGGAGATACGCAGTATTTT.

The gene calls are TRBV15 and TRBJ1-2; 7 bases align to TRBD1. The CDR3 runs to 15 residues. Germline values: CDR1 LNHNV, CDR2 YYDKDF (reference sequence). V was clipped by 4 bases and J by 4 bases; unmatched bases: 9. DNA for the CDR3: TGTGCCACCAGCATGACAGGGACTGGGAGCTATGGCTACACCTTC. Protein product: CATSMTGTGSYGYTF.

This sequence joins TRBV15 and TRBJ1-1; tentative D call: TRBD1 (5 bases). The CDR3 has 14 residues. Germline lookup yields CDR1 LNHNV and CDR2 YYDKDF (reference sequence). Trimming removed 7 bases from V and 5 bases from J, with 17 bases in between. CDR3 sequence: CATTPGRGRTEAFF. The CDR3 region has the DNA TGTGCCACCACCCCGGGTCGGGGGAGGACTGAAGCTTTCTTT.

In its sample, this clone ranks as medium-sized (0.01 to 0.1%). This CDR3 is CASSPSQGFGEQYV. The CDR3 DNA follows: TGTGCCAGCAGCCCCTCCCAGGGCTTCGGCGAGCAGTACGTC. The chain recombines TRBV6-5 with TRBJ2-7; possible D gene TRBD1, 5 bases. CDR1 and CDR2 (germline): MNHEY, SVGAGI. This CDR3 contains 14 residues. The germline V and J ends were trimmed by 6 bases and 6 bases, with 18 bases remaining between them.

The DNA of the CDR3 is TGTGCCAGCAGATCCACAGGGTACTATGGCTACACCTTC. Translating it yields CASRSTGYYGYTF. This chain links TRBV6-5 with TRBJ1-2, with D possibly TRBD1 on 6 matching bases. This CDR3 comprises 13 residues. Germline V gives CDR1 MNHEY, CDR2 SVGAGI. V was pared by 6 bases and J by 3 bases, with 11 bases between.

The rearrangement uses TRBV27 and TRBJ2-7, with 11 bases aligning to TRBD1. Trimming took 3 bases from V and 1 from J; bases not matched to a gene: 2. Germline V gene data show CDR1 as MNHEY and CDR2 as SMNVEV (reference sequence). The CDR3 has 15 residues. The CDR3 loop reads CASSFGTGGSYEQYV. The CDR3 coding sequence is TGTGCCAGCAGTTTTGGGACAGGGGGGTCCTACGAGCAGTACGTC.

In this sample, this clone turned up a few times. The chain uses TRBV6-4 and TRBJ2-3; D not certain. This CDR3 is 15 amino acids long. Germline V gene sequence: CDR1 MRHNA, CDR2 SNTAGT. V was pared by 2 bases and J by 0 bases, with 9 bases between. CDR3 nucleotide sequence: TGTGCCAGCAGTGACGATGCAAGCAGCACAGATACGCAGTATTTT. This sequence encodes CASSDDASSTDTQYF.

This chain links TRBV27 with TRBJ2-3; 13 bases line up with TRBD2. Germline CDR1 reads MNHEY; CDR2 reads SMNVEV (reference sequence). The length of the CDR3 is 16 residues. J lost 0 bases, V lost 5 bases, and 2 bases had no gene match. The CDR3: CASSPLAGGSTDTQYF. In nucleotides, the CDR3 is TGTGCCAGCAGTCCACTAGCGGGAGGGAGCACAGATACGCAGTATTTT.

This clone was observed a few times. The chain joins TRBV5-5 to TRBJ2-5; 11 positions agree with TRBD2. The CDR3 is 15 residues long. J lost 6 bases, V lost 0 bases, and 4 bases had no gene match. Germline CDR1 SGHKS, CDR2 YYEKEE (reference sequence). As DNA, the CDR3 is TGTGCCAGCAGCTTGGTAGCGGGGGGGTGGAAGACCCAGTACTTC. Its protein is CASSLVAGGWKTQYF. The full variable domain, with the rest looked up from reference TRBV5-5 and TRBJ2-5, is DAGVTQSPTHLIKTRGQQVTLRCSPISGHKSVSWYQQVLGQGPQFIFQYYEKEERGRGNFPDRFSARQFPNYSSELNVNALLLGDSALYLCASSLVAGGWKTQYFGPGTRLLVL.

The chain is built from TRBV5-6 and TRBJ2-1; the match to TRBD2 covers 7 bases. The germline V gene encodes CDR1 SGHDT and CDR2 YYEEEE. V lost 2 bases and J lost 6; bases outside the gene matches: 14. The CDR3 extends over 17 amino acids. This CDR3 reads CASSLLPSGPGGNEQFF. CDR3 nucleotide sequence: TGTGCCAGCAGCTTATTGCCTAGCGGACCCGGGGGCAATGAGCAGTTCTTC.

The J gene is TRBJ2-2, the V gene TRBV10-3; 7 nucleotides line up with TRBD2. Germline trimming cut 3 bases from V and 1 base from J; bases unmatched to any gene: 5. The CDR3 extends over 16 amino acids. The V gene's germline CDR1 is ENHRY and CDR2 SYGVKD. The CDR3, as DNA: TGTGCCATCAGTGATCTCGGCGGGGGGAACACCGGGGAGCTGTTTTTT. Amino acids: CAISDLGGGNTGELFF.

The chain combines TRBV4-3 with TRBJ2-3; a possible D gene is TRBD1 (5 bases). Germline values: CDR1 LGHNA, CDR2 YSLEER. Trimming shortened V by 1 base and J by 2 bases, and 10 bases separated the two germline ends. The CDR3 sequence is 15 residues long. The CDR3 loop reads CASSQARVATDTQYF. The CDR3 DNA follows: TGCGCCAGCAGCCAAGCCAGGGTCGCCACAGATACGCAGTATTTT.

The chain combines TRBV6-1 with TRBJ2-1; 10 nucleotides align to TRBD2. V lost 3 bases and J lost 10; bases outside the gene matches: 15. Germline loops: CDR1 MNHNS, CDR2 SASEGT. The CDR3 extends over 17 amino acids. In nucleotides, the CDR3 is TGTGCCAGCAGTGACACGACTAGCGGGTGGCGAACTAGGGAGCAGTTCTTC. Translating it yields CASSDTTSGWRTREQFF.

A few counts support this clone. The genes are TRBV28 and TRBJ1-2; 7 bases align to TRBD1. This CDR3 has 13 residues. CDR1 is MDHEN, CDR2 SYDVKM, per germline. J gave up 5 bases and V 4 bases, and 4 bases lay outside the gene matches. CDR3 sequence (DNA): TGTGCCAGCAGTTACCAGGGGGATTATGGCTACACCTTC. Amino acid sequence: CASSYQGDYGYTF.

V and J are TRBV9 and TRBJ2-6; D perhaps matches TRBD2 (5 bases). Germline CDR1 and CDR2: SGDLS and YYNGEE. The CDR3 extends over 19 amino acids. V was pared by 0 bases and J by 0 bases, with 16 bases between. The CDR3 loop reads CASSVGGLMGRSGANVLTF. DNA for the CDR3: TGTGCCAGCAGCGTAGGCGGGTTAATGGGCCGCTCTGGGGCCAACGTCCTGACTTTC.